The entry that follows covers one TCR beta chain sequence. Its specific antigen is unknown. Base qualities were left out, and no much larger clone turns up one base away. TCRbeta CDR3 regions were amplified from genomic DNA using the immunoSEQ Assay, a bias-controlled multiplex PCR. Per the authors' processing: Nucleated cell counts per sample were estimated from amplification of reference gene primers within the assay. To quantify the absolute abundance of each unique TCRbeta CDR3 rearrangement, sequence reads were collapsed and filtered. For each sample, productive Simpson clonality was calculated by taking the square root of Simpson's diversity index across productive rearrangements. TCRdb took over this immuneACCESS table, retaining in-frame rearrangements with V and J assigned. Such tables are incomplete; in checked studies, under half of the missing clones stem from an unresolved V gene, and the remainder is unexplained. That table is the source of V, J and clone size, and D and trimming were worked out from the DNA. The sample table lists about 46,000 clones, 84% of them with a count of one. Approximately 8.8% of the sample belongs to the ten largest clones.

This sample was taken from a study of blood T cell repertoires in COVID-19 (dated by TCRdb to 2018 to 2021). With respect to the entire study: Samples from collaborators originated in the United States, Italy and Spain and spanned both the acute and convalescent phases of COVID-19. The material from the prospective study consisted of cDNA or gDNA derived from T cells, B-cell-depleted T cells, or PBMCs. Subjects who had been exposed to COVID-19, were actively infected with it, or had recovered from it provided the deeply sampled blood TCRbeta repertoires that made up the dataset. The repertoires were released in a freely available public database meant as a resource for research on the immune response to SARS-CoV-2. Samples were obtained from the ongoing ImmuneRACE study (first 160 participants) and from 1,200 or so subjects provided by 6 global collaborators. Nearly every sample came with metadata listing a de-identified subject ID, COVID-19 status, age in years and sex. Where available, HLA class I and class II types were taken from metadata supplied by the sample provider and were not determined by assay-based typing.

The CDR3 spans 16 residues, from the cysteine through the phenylalanine. The CDR3 DNA has 48 bases and is translated from base 1. V lost 0 bases and J lost 5 bases, and the count of bases not matched to a germline gene is 9. CDR1 is given as SGHVS and CDR2 as FNYEAQ, both from the germline V gene. The collaborating institutions used their own protocols to collect whole blood in K2EDTA tubes. For TCRbeta analysis, collaborators shipped samples as frozen whole blood, isolated PBMCs, or DNA extracted from either of those sample types. What the research found in general, with its limitations: The amount of clinical and demographic metadata varied by source and participant and was provided uncurated.

The clonotype was recovered from a man aged 55 to 70 with acute or convalescent COVID-19. Sequencing was performed on peripheral blood. In this chain, TRBV7-6 is recombined with TRBJ2-7, with 8 bases aligning to TRBD2. In nucleotides, the sequence is TGTGCCAGCAGCTTAGCGGTTGGCGGGGGGAGTAACGAGCAGTACTTC. Translated, this is CASSLAVGGGSNEQYF.